The rows below give T cell receptor beta chains drawn from one sample of a study of shared clonotypes between healthy human individuals. Using immunoSEQ multiplex PCR, the repertoire was profiled, and TCRdb retains in-frame clones only, with some absent. The sample has 95,000 to 120,000 clones, around 66% seen once. The sample consisted of memory CD8+ T cells sorted from blood. Every receptor here comes from a woman under 40 in good health. The CDR3 runs from the conserved cysteine through the conserved F or W. The D gene is left open where the match is weak. Expanded clones are given a class, and other clones once, few, many or no size at all.

TRBJ2-7 | NA | NA | TRBV15 | TGTGCCACCAGCAGAGATAGGGCGGGGAACGAGCAGTACTTC | CATSRDRAGNEQYF
TRBJ1-5 | few | TRBD1 | TRBV27 | TGTGCCAGCAAGACAGGGGGCTCTAATCAGCCCCAGCATTTT | CASKTGGSNQPQHF
TRBJ2-1 | NA | TRBD2 | TRBV9 | TGTGCCAGCAGCGTAGCGGGGGGCTCCTACAATGAGCAGTTCTTC | CASSVAGGSYNEQFF
TRBJ1-5 | many | TRBD1 | TRBV6-4 | TGTGCCAGCAGTGCCGGGACAGGGGGTCAGCCCCAGCATTTT | CASSAGTGGQPQHF
TRBJ2-5 | NA | TRBD1 | TRBV28 | TGTGCCAGCAGTCCCTCCTCCTGGACAGGGCTTCCAGAGACCCAGTACTTC | CASSPSSWTGLPETQYF
TRBJ1-2 | few | TRBD1 | TRBV27 | TGTGCCAGCAGTCTATACAGAGGGGGCTACTATGGCTACACCTTC | CASSLYRGGYYGYTF
TRBJ2-6 | NA | NA | TRBV18 | TGTGCCAGCTCACCGACCGGGGCGGTCTGGTCTGGGGCCAACGTCCTGACTTTC | CASSPTGAVWSGANVLTF
TRBJ1-1 | NA | NA | TRBV14 | TGTGCCAGCAGCCAAGACTCAATTGAGGGGCGAGAAGGTGTTGGTACTGAAGCTTTCTTT | CASSQDSIEGREGVGTEAFF
TRBJ2-2 | once | NA | TRBV28 | TGTGCCAGCAGGTCAGGGTCGGGACTCGTAGCCTATTCTAACACCGGGGAGCTGTTTTTT | CASRSGSGLVAYSNTGELFF
TRBJ1-4 | NA | NA | TRBV7-7 | TGTGCCAGCAGCGCTAGCATGGGACTGAGGGGTGAAAAACTGTTTTTT | CASSASMGLRGEKLFF
TRBJ2-7 | NA | NA | TRBV7-6 | TGTGCCAGCAGCCCCGGGCCCAACTACGAGCAGTACTTC | CASSPGPNYEQYF
TRBJ1-2 | NA | NA | TRBV4-2 | TGTGCCAGCAGCGGCGACGAAGGATATGGCTACACCTTC | CASSGDEGYGYTF
TRBJ2-2 | NA | NA | TRBV2 | TGTGCCAGCAGTACCACCACGAACACCGGGGAGCTGTTTTTT | CASSTTTNTGELFF
TRBJ2-7 | NA | TRBD2 | TRBV4-3 | TGCGCCAGCAGCCAAGTCCTAGCGGGATCCAACTACGAGCAGTACTTC | CASSQVLAGSNYEQYF
TRBJ2-4 | many | TRBD2 | TRBV2 | TGTGCCAGCAGAGCGACTAGCGGGAGGGCCGGGAACATTCAGTACTTC | CASRATSGRAGNIQYF
TRBJ2-7 | NA | NA | TRBV9 | TGTGCCAGCAGCGTAGGGCACGGAGGGGGCGAGCAGTACTTC | CASSVGHGGGEQYF
TRBJ2-5 | NA | TRBD2 | TRBV5-6 | TGTGCCAGCAGCCCCCCCGGGGGGCGGGGGGCCCAGTACTTC | CASSPPGGRGAQYF
TRBJ1-3 | NA | TRBD1 | TRBV6-1 | TGTGCCAGCTACTGGACAGGGCACTACACCATATATTTT | CASYWTGHYTIYF
TRBJ2-5 | NA | NA | TRBV11-3 | TGTGCCAGCAGCCCAGGAGGGGCAAGGGGGAAAGAGACCCAGTACTTC | CASSPGGARGKETQYF
TRBJ1-1 | NA | TRBD1 | TRBV5-1 | TGCGCCAGCACACAGGGGGCGCGAACTGAAGCTTTCTTT | CASTQGARTEAFF
TRBJ2-2 | NA | TRBD2 | TRBV27 | TGTGCCAGCAGTTTAGTATTAGCGGGAGGGCCCGGGGAGCTGTTTTTT | CASSLVLAGGPGELFF
TRBJ2-7 | once | TRBD2 | TRBV10-2 | TGCGCCAGCAGTGTACTAGCGGGAGGGCCAGGGGAGCAGTACTTC | CASSVLAGGPGEQYF
TRBJ2-2 | few | TRBD1 | TRBV9 | TGTGCCAGCAGCGTGAGAGGACAGGGGGCGACCGGGGAGCTGTTTTTT | CASSVRGQGATGELFF
TRBJ2-6 | NA | NA | TRBV27 | TGTGCCAGCATTGGATCTGGGGCCAACGTCCTGACTTTC | CASIGSGANVLTF
TRBJ2-5 | NA | TRBD2 | TRBV6-6 | TGTGCCAGCAGCTTTAGCGGGCACGAGACCCAGTACTTC | CASSFSGHETQYF
TRBJ2-1 | NA | TRBD2 | TRBV9 | TGTGCCAGCAGCGTATGGAGCGGGAGGGCCGATGAGCAGTTCTTC | CASSVWSGRADEQFF
TRBJ2-1 | NA | TRBD2 | TRBV13 | TGTGCCAGCAGCTTAGGACCGGGACTAGGGAAGCAGTACAATGAGCAGTTCTTC | CASSLGPGLGKQYNEQFF
TRBJ1-3 | NA | NA | TRBV7-8 | TGTGCCAGCAGCTTCCGTGAGAGCTCTGGAAACACCATATATTTT | CASSFRESSGNTIYF
TRBJ2-7 | NA | TRBD1 | TRBV15 | TGTGCCACCAGCTCCCCCCCGGGACAGGGGTCTTACGAGCAGTACTTC | CATSSPPGQGSYEQYF
TRBJ2-2 | NA | NA | TRBV6-6 | TGTGCCAGCAGTTACCTTCAGGGCCCCGGGGAGCTGTTTTTT | CASSYLQGPGELFF
TRBJ1-5 | NA | NA | TRBV11-3 | TGTGCCAGCAGCTTATTGTCGGGACTGGGCCAGCCCCAGCATTTT | CASSLLSGLGQPQHF
TRBJ2-7 | NA | NA | TRBV5-6 | TGTGCCAGCAGTCGGCGCGGGCTGAGGGAGGCCGAGCAGTACTTC | CASSRRGLREAEQYF
TRBJ2-7 | few | TRBD2 | TRBV27 | TGTGCCAGCAGTTCGCGGTGGACTAGCGGGAGGTACGAGCAGTACTTC | CASSSRWTSGRYEQYF
TRBJ2-1 | many | TRBD2 | TRBV5-1 | TGCGCCAGCAGCTTATGGACTAGCGGGAGGGCCCTTAATGAGCAGTTCTTC | CASSLWTSGRALNEQFF
TRBJ2-7 | NA | TRBD2 | TRBV19 | TGTGCCAGTAGTGGCCTAGCGGGAGTCGGCGAGCAGTACTTC | CASSGLAGVGEQYF
TRBJ2-6 | NA | NA | TRBV6-6 | TGTGCCAGCAGTTCAGACAGGCCCGGGGCCAACGTCCTGACTTTC | CASSSDRPGANVLTF
TRBJ1-3 | NA | TRBD1 | TRBV28 | TGTGCCAGCAGGTACTCTCCGGGACAGTTAAGCCTCTCTGGAAACACCATATATTTT | CASRYSPGQLSLSGNTIYF
TRBJ1-2 | NA | NA | TRBV19 | TGTGCCAGTAGCTCCTACACCAACTATGGCTACACCTTC | CASSSYTNYGYTF
TRBJ2-7 | many | NA | TRBV11-2 | TGTGCCAGCAGCTTAACCCAAGCGGGCGAGCAGTACTTC | CASSLTQAGEQYF
TRBJ2-5 | NA | NA | TRBV5-6 | TGTGCCAGCAGCCGGGACTTACAAGAGACCCAGTACTTC | CASSRDLQETQYF
TRBJ1-3 | NA | NA | TRBV28 | TGTGCCAGCAGTTTAGTCCGGGCACTTTTTCCTGGGGACACCATATATTTT | CASSLVRALFPGDTIYF
TRBJ2-1 | many | TRBD1 | TRBV7-8 | TGTGCCAGCAGATTAGACAGGGGGCCGGGACAAGAGCAGTTCTTC | CASRLDRGPGQEQFF
TRBJ1-1 | many | TRBD1 | TRBV6-4 | TGTGCCAGCAGTTACACAGGGGAGAACACTGAAGCTTTCTTT | CASSYTGENTEAFF
TRBJ2-3 | NA | TRBD1 | TRBV15 | TGTGCCACCAGCGGACCGGGGACAGCCCGCACAGATACGCAGTATTTT | CATSGPGTARTDTQYF
TRBJ2-5 | NA | TRBD1 | TRBV6-5 | TGTGCCAGCAGTGAGGGGGACAGGGCCTTTGAGCAGTACTTC | CASSEGDRAFEQYF
TRBJ2-7 | NA | NA | TRBV28 | TGTGCCAGCAGTTGGGACGGGACCCCAAACGAGCAGTACTTC | CASSWDGTPNEQYF
TRBJ2-7 | NA | NA | TRBV5-6 | TGTGCCAGCAGCTTGGCGACTAGTGGCGTCGAGCAGTACTTC | CASSLATSGVEQYF
TRBJ1-5 | once | NA | TRBV27 | TGTGCCAGCAGTTTAATTTATCGAGGGGGTAGCAATCAGCCCCAGCATTTT | CASSLIYRGGSNQPQHF
TRBJ2-3 | NA | TRBD2 | TRBV25-1 | TGTGCCAGCAGTGAGCTGTCTAGGACTAGCAACACAGATACGCAGTATTTT | CASSELSRTSNTDTQYF
TRBJ2-7 | NA | TRBD1 | TRBV28 | TGTGCCAGCAGGACAGGGACCTCCTACGAGCAGTACTTC | CASRTGTSYEQYF
TRBJ2-1 | NA | NA | TRBV11-2 | TGTGCCAGCAGCTACAACAATGAGCAGTTCTTC | CASSYNNEQFF
TRBJ2-2 | NA | TRBD2 | TRBV27 | TGTGCCAGCAGTTTGATTAGCGGGACCTCCGGGGAGCTGTTTTTT | CASSLISGTSGELFF
TRBJ2-7 | NA | TRBD1 | TRBV18 | TGTGCCAGCTCCGAGACCGGACAGGGGGGGGACGAGCAGTACTTC | CASSETGQGGDEQYF
TRBJ2-7 | few | NA | TRBV10-3 | TGTGCCACCGGCGGGCCAGCCCTAGACGAGCAGTACTTC | CATGGPALDEQYF
TRBJ1-1 | few | NA | TRBV30 | TGTGCCTGGACCACGGGGAACACTGAAGCTTTCTTT | CAWTTGNTEAFF